This T cell receptor beta chain comes out of a study of technical replicates of blood from a few donors. Method: immunoSEQ multiplex PCR; TCRdb's copy keeps in-frame clones and lacks some. The sample shows over 85,000 clones, approximately 96% of them seen only once. Trimming removed 4 bases at V and 4 bases at J, with 16 bases between. Germline CDR1 reads LNHDA; CDR2 reads SQIVND (reference sequence). The CDR3 is 16 amino acids. Material: T cells isolated from PBMCs. The chain recombines TRBV19 with TRBJ2-2; weak D call: TRBD2 (7 bases). This TCR was sampled from a human donor in good health. CDR3 residues: CASSKGGGLPTGELFF. DNA for the CDR3: TGTGCCAGTAGTAAGGGGGGAGGGCTCCCCACCGGGGAGCTGTTTTTT.